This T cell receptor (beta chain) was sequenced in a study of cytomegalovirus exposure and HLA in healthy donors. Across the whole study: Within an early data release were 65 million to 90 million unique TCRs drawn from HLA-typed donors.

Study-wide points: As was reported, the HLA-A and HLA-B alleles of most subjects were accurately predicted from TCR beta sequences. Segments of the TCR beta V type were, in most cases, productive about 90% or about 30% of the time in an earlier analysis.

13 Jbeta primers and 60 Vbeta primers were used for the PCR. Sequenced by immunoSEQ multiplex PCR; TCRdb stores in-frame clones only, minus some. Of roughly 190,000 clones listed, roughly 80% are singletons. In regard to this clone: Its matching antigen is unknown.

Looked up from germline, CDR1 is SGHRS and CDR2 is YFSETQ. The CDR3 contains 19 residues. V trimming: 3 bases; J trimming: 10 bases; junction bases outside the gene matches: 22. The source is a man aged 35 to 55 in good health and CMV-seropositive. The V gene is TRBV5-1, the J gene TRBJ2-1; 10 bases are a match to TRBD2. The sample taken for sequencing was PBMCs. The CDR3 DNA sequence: TGCGCCAGCAGCTCAATGACTAGCGGGTCCTCCCACCGCCGGAGGGAGCAGTTCTTC. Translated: CASSSMTSGSSHRRREQFF.